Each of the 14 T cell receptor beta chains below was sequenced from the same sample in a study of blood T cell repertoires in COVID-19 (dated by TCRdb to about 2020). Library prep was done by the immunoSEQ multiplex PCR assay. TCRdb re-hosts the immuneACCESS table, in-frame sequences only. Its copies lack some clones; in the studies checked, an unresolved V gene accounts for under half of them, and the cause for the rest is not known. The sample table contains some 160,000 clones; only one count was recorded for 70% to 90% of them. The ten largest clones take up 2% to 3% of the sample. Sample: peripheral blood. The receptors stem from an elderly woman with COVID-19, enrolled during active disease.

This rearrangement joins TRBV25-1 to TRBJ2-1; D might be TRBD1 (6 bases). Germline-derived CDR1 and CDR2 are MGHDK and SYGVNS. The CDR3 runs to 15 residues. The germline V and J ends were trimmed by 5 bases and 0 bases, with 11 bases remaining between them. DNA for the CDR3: TGTGCCAGCAGTAGGCAGGGGATCTCCTACAATGAGCAGTTCTTC. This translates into CASSRQGISYNEQFF.

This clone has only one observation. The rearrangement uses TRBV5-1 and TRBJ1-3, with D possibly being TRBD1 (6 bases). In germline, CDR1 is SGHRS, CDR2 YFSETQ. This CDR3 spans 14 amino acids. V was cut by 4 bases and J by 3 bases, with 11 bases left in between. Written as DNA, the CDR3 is TGCGCCAGCAGCCCCCAGGACAGTGGAAACACCATATATTTT. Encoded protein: CASSPQDSGNTIYF.

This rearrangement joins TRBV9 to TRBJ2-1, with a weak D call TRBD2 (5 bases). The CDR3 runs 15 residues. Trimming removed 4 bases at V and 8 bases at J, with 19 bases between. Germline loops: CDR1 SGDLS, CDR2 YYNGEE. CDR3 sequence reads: CASSPRRANFYEQFF. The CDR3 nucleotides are TGTGCCAGCAGCCCACGGCGGGCCAACTTCTATGAGCAGTTCTTC.

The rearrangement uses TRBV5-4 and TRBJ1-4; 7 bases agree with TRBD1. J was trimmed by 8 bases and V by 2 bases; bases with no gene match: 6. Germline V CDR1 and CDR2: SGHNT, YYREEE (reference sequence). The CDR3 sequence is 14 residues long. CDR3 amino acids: CASSLGGVGEKLFF. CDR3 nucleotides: TGTGCCAGCAGCTTAGGGGGCGTCGGGGAAAAACTGTTTTTT.

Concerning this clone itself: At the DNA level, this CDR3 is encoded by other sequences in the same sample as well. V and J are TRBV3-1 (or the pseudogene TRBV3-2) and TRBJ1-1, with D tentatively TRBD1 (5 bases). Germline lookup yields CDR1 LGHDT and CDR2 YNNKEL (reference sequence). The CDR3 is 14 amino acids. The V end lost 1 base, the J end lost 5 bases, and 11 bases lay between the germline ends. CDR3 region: CASSQVGGETEAFF. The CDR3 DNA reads TGTGCCAGCAGCCAAGTGGGGGGAGAGACTGAAGCTTTCTTT.

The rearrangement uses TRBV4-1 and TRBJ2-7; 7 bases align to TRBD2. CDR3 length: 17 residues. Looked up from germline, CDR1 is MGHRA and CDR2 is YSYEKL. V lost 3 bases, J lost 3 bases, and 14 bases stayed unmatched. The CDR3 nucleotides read TGCGCCAGCAGCCACCCGGGCGCAGCGGGGCGACTCTACGAGCAGTACTTC. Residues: CASSHPGAAGRLYEQYF.

CDR3: CASSTNTGRTEAFF. The CDR3, as DNA: TGTGCCAGCAGTACTAATACAGGGCGGACTGAAGCTTTCTTT. The gene calls are TRBV6-5 and TRBJ1-1; perhaps TRBD1 as D (6 bases). The germline V and J ends were trimmed by 5 bases and 5 bases, with 15 bases remaining between them. The V gene's germline CDR1 is MNHEY and CDR2 SVGAGI. This CDR3 has 14 amino acids.

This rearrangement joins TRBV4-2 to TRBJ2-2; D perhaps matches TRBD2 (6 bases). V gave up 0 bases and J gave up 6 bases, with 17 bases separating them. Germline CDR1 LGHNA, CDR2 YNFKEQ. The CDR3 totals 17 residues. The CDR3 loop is CASSQDFGGRLAGELFF. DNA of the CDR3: TGTGCCAGCAGCCAAGATTTCGGGGGAAGGTTGGCCGGGGAGCTGTTTTTT.

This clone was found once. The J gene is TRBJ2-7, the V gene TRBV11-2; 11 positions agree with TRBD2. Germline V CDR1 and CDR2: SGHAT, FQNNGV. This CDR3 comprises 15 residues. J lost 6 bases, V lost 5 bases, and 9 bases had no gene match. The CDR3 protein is CASSQIAGGPSEQYF. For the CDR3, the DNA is TGTGCCAGCAGCCAAATAGCGGGAGGGCCATCCGAGCAGTACTTC.

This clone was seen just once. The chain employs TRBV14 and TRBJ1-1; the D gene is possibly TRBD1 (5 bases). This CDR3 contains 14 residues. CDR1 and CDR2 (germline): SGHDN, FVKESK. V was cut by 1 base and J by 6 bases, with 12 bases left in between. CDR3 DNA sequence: TGTGCCAGCAGCCAAGCAGGGAATTTCGCTGAAGCTTTCTTT. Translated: CASSQAGNFAEAFF.

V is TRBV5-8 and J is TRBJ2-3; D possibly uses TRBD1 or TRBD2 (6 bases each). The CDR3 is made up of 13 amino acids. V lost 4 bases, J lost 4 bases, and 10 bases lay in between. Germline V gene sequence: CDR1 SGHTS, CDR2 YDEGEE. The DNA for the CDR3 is TGTGCCAGCAGCCTGGGGGGCGCAGATACGCAGTATTTT. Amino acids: CASSLGGADTQYF. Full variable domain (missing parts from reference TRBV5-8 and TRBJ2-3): EAGVTQSPTHLIKTRGQQATLRCSPISGHTSVYWYQQALGLGLQFLLWYDEGEERNRGNFPPRFSGRQFPNYSSELNVNALELEDSALYLCASSLGGADTQYFGPGTRLTVL.

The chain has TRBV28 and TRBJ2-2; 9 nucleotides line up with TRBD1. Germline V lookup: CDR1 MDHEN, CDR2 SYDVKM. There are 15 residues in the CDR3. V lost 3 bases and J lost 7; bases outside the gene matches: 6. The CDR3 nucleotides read TGTGCCAGCAGTTTCGGGGACAGGGCTGGCGGGGAGCTGTTTTTT. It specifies CASSFGDRAGGELFF.

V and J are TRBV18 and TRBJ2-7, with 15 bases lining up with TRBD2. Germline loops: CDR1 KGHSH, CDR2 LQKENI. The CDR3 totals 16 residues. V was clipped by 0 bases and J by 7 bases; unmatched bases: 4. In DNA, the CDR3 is TGTGCCAGCTCACCACCCTCGGGACTAGCGGGAGGTGAGCAGTACTTC. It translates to CASSPPSGLAGGEQYF.

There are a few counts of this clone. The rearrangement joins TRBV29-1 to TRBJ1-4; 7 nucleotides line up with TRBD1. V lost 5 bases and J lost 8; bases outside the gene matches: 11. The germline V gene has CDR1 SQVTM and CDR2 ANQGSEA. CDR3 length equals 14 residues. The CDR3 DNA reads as TGCAGCGTTCGAGGGGGCGAAGGTGGGGAAAAACTGTTTTTT. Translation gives CSVRGGEGGEKLFF.